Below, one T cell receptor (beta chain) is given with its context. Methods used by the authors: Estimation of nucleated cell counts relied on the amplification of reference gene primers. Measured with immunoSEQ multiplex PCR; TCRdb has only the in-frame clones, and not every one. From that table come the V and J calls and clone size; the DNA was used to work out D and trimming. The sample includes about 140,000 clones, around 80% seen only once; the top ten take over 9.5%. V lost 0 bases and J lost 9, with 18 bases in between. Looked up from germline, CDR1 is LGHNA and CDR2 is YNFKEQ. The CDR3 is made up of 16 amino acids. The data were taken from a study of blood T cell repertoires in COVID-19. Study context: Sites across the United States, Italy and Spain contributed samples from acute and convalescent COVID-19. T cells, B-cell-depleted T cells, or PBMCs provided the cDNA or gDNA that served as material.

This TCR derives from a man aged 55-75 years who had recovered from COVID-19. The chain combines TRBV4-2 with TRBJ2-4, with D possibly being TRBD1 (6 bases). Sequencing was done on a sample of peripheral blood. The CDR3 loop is CASSQDKLRGGGIQYF. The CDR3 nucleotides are TGTGCCAGCAGCCAAGATAAGCTTAGAGGGGGTGGCATTCAGTACTTC.